The T cell receptor beta chain described here comes from a study of human T cells and chemical hapten exposure. Background on the study: Donors were sensitized with 2% DPC on the upper inner arm.

Time point indicated: pre-sensitization, week 0. This sample's treatment: therapeutic diphenylcyclopropenone sensitization with weekly scalp DPC. Germline V gene sequence: CDR1 WNHNN, CDR2 SYGVQD (reference sequence). There are 16 residues in the CDR3. Trimming took off 3 bases at V and 0 bases at J, with 11 bases between the two ends. The table lists this clonotype with a few counts. One entry per CDR3 protein results from TCRdb running MiXCR on the RACE reads. The repertoire holds more than 250,000 distinct CDR3 sequences, with about 9% as singletons. This sequence was found in a woman aged 40 to 50 with alopecia areata. Some clones in this sample may be carry-over from other donors' samples. This specimen was whole blood, taken in connection with sensitization to the hapten diphenylcyclopropenone (DPC). The rearrangement uses TRBV10-1 and TRBJ2-2; D gene unclear. The CDR3 here is CASSEPEGPNTGELFF. CDR3 sequence (DNA): TGCGCCAGCAGTGAACCAGAAGGACCGAACACCGGGGAGCTGTTTTTT.